The 6 T cell receptor beta chains below all came from one sample that was sequenced in a study of OX40 agonist ivuxolimab in advanced cancers. Clones were read by immunoSEQ multiplex PCR, and TCRdb kept only the in-frame ones, dropping some. This sample has 53,000 or so clones, with 75% to 85% found just once. The sample in question was CD4+ or CD8+ T cells sorted from blood, obtained in a trial of the OX40 agonist ivuxolimab. These receptors were taken from an adult with an advanced solid tumor such as melanoma, head and neck, liver or kidney cancer.

This chain uses TRBV5-1 with TRBJ2-1, with TRBD2 identical over 11 bases. The CDR3 loop spans 16 amino acids. V trimming: 4 bases; J trimming: 5 bases; junction bases outside the gene matches: 8. Germline V lookup: CDR1 SGHRS, CDR2 YFSETQ. The CDR3 DNA is TGCGCCAGCAGCCTCCGCCTAGCGGGGGGAAACAATGAGCAGTTCTTC. The encoded protein is CASSLRLAGGNNEQFF.

V and J are TRBV6-1 and TRBJ1-5; 8 positions match TRBD1. The CDR3 runs to 17 residues. V shed 2 bases, J shed 0 bases, and the junction held 6 bases outside the gene matches. Germline V gives CDR1 MNHNS, CDR2 SASEGT. CDR3 nucleotide sequence: TGTGCCAGCAGTGAAAGGGACAGGACCTTTAGCAATCAGCCCCAGCATTTT. It yields the protein CASSERDRTFSNQPQHF.

The chain combines TRBV19 with TRBJ2-7; unclear D gene. Trimming shortened V by 10 bases and J by 3 bases, and 13 bases separated the two germline ends. Germline V lookup: CDR1 LNHDA, CDR2 SQIVND (reference sequence). This CDR3 contains 12 residues. The CDR3 region is CATGHPGYEQYF. CDR3 coding DNA: TGTGCCACCGGGCACCCAGGCTACGAGCAGTACTTC.

The CDR3 here is CASSLVPEETQYF. The CDR3 bases are TGTGCCAGCAGCTTAGTCCCTGAAGAGACCCAGTACTTC. The chain recombines TRBV7-2 with TRBJ2-5; unclear D gene. This CDR3 spans 13 amino acids. CDR1 is SGHTA, CDR2 FQGNSA, per germline. The V gene lost 1 base and the J gene lost 3 bases, with 6 bases spanning the gap.

This chain uses TRBV7-2 with TRBJ2-2, with D possibly matching TRBD1 (5 bases). The CDR3 runs 15 residues. Per germline, CDR1 SGHTA and CDR2 FQGNSA. V lost 5 bases, J lost 6 bases, and 16 bases lay in between. CDR3 protein: CASSPPGRVAGELFF. For the CDR3, the DNA is TGTGCCAGCAGCCCCCCGGGCAGGGTAGCCGGGGAGCTGTTTTTT. The full variable domain, in which reference TRBV7-2 and TRBJ2-2 provide the parts outside the CDR3, is GAGVSQSPSNKVTEKGKDVELRCDPISGHTALYWYRQSLGQGLEFLIYFQGNSAPDKSGLPSDRFSAERTGGSVSTLTIQRTQQEDSAVYLCASSPPGRVAGELFFGEGSRLTVL.

The V gene is TRBV18, the J gene TRBJ1-4, with D perhaps matching TRBD1 (6 bases). Germline loops: CDR1 KGHSH, CDR2 LQKENI. This CDR3 region has 15 residues. Trimming left V 6 bases short and J 7 bases short, with 18 bases between. The CDR3 spells CASSRYRDIGEKLFF. The CDR3 DNA follows: TGTGCCAGCTCGCGATACCGGGACATAGGTGAAAAACTGTTTTTT. Filled out from reference TRBV18 and TRBJ1-4, the complete variable domain reads NAGVMQNPRHLVRRRGQEARLRCSPMKGHSHVYWYRQLPEEGLKFMVYLQKENIIDESGMPKERFSAEFPKEGPSILRIQQVVRGDSAAYFCASSRYRDIGEKLFFGSGTQLSVL.